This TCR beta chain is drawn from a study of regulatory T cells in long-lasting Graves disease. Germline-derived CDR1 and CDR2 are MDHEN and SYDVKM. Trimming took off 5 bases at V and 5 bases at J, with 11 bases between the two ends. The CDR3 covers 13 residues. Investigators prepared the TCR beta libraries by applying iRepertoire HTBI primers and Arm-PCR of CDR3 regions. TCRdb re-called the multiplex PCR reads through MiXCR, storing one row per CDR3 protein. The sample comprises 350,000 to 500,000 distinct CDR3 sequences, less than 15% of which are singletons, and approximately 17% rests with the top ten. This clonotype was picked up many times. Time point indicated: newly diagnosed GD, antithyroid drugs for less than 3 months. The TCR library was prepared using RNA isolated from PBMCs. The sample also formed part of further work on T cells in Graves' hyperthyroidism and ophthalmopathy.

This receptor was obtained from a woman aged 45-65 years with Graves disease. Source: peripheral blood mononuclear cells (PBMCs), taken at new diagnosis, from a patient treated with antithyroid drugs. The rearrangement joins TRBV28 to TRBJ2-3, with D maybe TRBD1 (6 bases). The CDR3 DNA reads TGTGCCAGCAGTGGCACAGGGCAAGATACGCAGTATTTT. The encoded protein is CASSGTGQDTQYF.